Included here is one T cell receptor beta chain sequence, with context. Its recognized antigen is unknown. No clone much larger than this one lies a single base away; base qualities are absent. The reads were generated on an Illumina NovaSeq 6000. cDNA libraries for TCRalpha and TCRbeta were prepared by 5'RACE using constant-segment primers, with sample barcodes and unique molecular identifiers added. Trizol reagent was used to extract RNA from every sample. Library amplification was performed in two PCR steps, and a second sample barcode and Illumina TruSeq adapters were introduced in the second step. The libraries were sequenced on an Illumina NovaSeq using 2 x 150 bp paired-end reads. Per the authors' processing: The reads were demultiplexed and collapsed into UMI-guided consensus sequences using migec v1.2.7. With mixcr v2.1.11, UMI consensuses were aligned to TRA and TRB V and J templates and assembled into clonotypes. Expanded or contracted clonotypes were those called significant by both edgeR and NoisET, with noise models trained on biological replicates. edgeR calls used a false discovery rate-adjusted p below 0.01 and a log2 fold-change threshold of 1. PCA with hierarchical clustering of max-normalized trajectories of the 1000 most abundant clonotypes was used as exploratory dynamics analysis. Each responding clone was given a CD4 or CD8 phenotype based on the CD4+ and CD8+ repertoires, which had been sequenced separately. The public reads were quality trimmed at Q25 with fastp and then assembled into clones with MiXCR by TCRdb, keeping productive beta chains. Entries that share a CDR3 protein sequence are merged under the most common genes and DNA. The V and J calls shown here were made by TCRdb, not taken from the authors' results. In all, the sample holds 300,000 to 400,000 distinct CDR3 sequences, and 10% to 15% of those were seen once. Clones ranked in the top ten supply about 21% of the sample.

Ficoll-Paque density gradient centrifugation was the method used to isolate PBMCs. The data derive from a study of T-cell memory formation after mild COVID-19 (dated by TCRdb to about 2021). Some background on the complete study: Most TCR sequence clusters were specific to one of the two donors. In a couple of donors, T-cell clones that expanded and contracted after mild COVID-19 were tracked by sequencing TCRalpha and TCRbeta repertoires over time. The cohort was made up of two young adult volunteers, one female and one male, who were previously healthy.

Summary of the overall study and its limitations: SARS-CoV-2 specificity of the second-wave clones peaking on day 37 was not confirmed. Clones that contracted from day 15 to 85 showed balanced CD4/CD8 phenotypes, whereas a second wave of clones that expanded from day 15 to 37 leaned towards CD4+. The study included only a couple of mild cases, and larger cohorts that include severe cases with pre-infection samples were judged to be necessary. Contracting CD4+ clones appeared mostly in the CM and EM memory subsets, whereas CD8+ clones were enriched in EMRA. The detection of some responding clones in pre-infection memory suggests that pre-existing cross-reactive memory T cells joined the SARS-CoV-2 response.

The V and J ends are trimmed by 3 bases and 0 bases, leaving 8 bases between them. From a lookup of the germline V gene (reference sequence), CDR1 and CDR2 are SEHNR and FQNEAQ. CDR3 length: 14 amino acids, cysteine to phenylalanine. Only CDR3 DNA remains: 42 bases, in frame from the first base. Recombination joined TRBV7-9 with TRBJ1-2, and perhaps TRBD1 as D gene, on 5 matching bases. This TCR came from a man between 18 and 35 years old who had mild COVID-19 (a few samples of this study predate the infection). The sample titles of this study are shuffled in the database, so cell type and time point are left out; the donor was told from shared clones. Sequenced input: PBMCs or a T cell subset sorted from them (not recorded which). The CDR3: CASSFTTANYGYTF. Read as DNA, the sequence is TGTGCCAGCAGCTTCACGACAGCTAACTATGGCTACACCTTC.